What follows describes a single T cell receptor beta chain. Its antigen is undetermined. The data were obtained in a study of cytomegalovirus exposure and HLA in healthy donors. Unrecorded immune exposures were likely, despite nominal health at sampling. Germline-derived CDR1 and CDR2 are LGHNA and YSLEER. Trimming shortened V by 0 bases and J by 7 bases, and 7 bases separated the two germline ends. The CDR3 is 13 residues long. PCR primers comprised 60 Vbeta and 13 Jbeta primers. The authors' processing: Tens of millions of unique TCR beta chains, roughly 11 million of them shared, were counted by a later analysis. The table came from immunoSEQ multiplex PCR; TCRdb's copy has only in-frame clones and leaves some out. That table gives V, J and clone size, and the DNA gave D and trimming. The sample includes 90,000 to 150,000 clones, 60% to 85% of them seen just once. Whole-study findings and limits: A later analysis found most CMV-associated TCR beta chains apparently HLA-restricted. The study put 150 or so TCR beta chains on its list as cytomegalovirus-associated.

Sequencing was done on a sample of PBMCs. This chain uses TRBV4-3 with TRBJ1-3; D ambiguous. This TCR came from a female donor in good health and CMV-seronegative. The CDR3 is CASSQERWNTIYF. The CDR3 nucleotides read TGCGCCAGCAGCCAAGAGCGCTGGAACACCATATATTTT.